The text below deals with one T cell receptor (beta chain). Antigen: not known. Naive and memory CD4+ T cells came from enriched cryopreserved PBMCs. This sample stems from a study of CD4 T cells in relation to SARS-CoV-2 and coronaviruses. The overall study: The restricting HLA molecule for shared crossreactive spike epitopes was mapped.

Study-level findings and limits: Each donor contributed either pre-pandemic or post-infection samples, not both.

The CDR3 is 13 residues long. Generated by immunoSEQ multiplex PCR, the TCRdb table keeps only in-frame clones and is missing some. The sample includes 50,000 to 70,000 clones, 92% of them seen just once. The origin of this receptor is an adult with COVID-19. The material sequenced was naive CD4+ T cells from PBMCs. The sample's subset: naive CD4+ T cells isolated by negative enrichment. J is TRBJ2-3 and V is TRBV21-1; the table's D call TRBD1 went unverified against the DNA. TRBV21-1 is marked as a pseudogene. This CDR3 reads CASSFDKAYTQYF. The CDR3 region has the DNA TGTGCCAGCAGCTTCGACAAGGCATATACGCAGTATTTT.